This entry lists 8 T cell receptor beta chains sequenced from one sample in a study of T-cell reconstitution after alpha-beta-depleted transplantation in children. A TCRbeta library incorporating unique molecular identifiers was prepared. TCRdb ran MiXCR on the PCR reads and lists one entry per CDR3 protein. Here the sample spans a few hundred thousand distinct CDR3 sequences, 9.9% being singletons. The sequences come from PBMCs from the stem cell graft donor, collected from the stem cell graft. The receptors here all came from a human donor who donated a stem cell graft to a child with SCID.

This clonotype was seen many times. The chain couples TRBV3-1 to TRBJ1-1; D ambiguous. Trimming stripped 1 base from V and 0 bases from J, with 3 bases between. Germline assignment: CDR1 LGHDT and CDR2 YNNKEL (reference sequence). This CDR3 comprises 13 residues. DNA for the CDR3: TGTGCCAGCAGCCAAGCCTTGAACACTGAAGCTTTCTTT. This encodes CASSQALNTEAFF.

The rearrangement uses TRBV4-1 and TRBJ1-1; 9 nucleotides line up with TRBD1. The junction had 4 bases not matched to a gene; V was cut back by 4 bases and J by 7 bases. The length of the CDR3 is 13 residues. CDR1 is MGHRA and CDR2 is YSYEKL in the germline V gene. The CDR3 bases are TGCGCCAGCAGCCGTGGGACAGGGATTGAAGCTTTCTTT. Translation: CASSRGTGIEAFF.

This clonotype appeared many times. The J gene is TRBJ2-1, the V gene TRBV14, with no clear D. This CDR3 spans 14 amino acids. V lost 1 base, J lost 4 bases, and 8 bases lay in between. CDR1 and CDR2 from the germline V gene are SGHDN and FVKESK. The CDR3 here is CASSQGTPYNEQFF. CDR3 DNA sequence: TGTGCCAGCAGCCAAGGGACCCCATACAATGAGCAGTTCTTC.

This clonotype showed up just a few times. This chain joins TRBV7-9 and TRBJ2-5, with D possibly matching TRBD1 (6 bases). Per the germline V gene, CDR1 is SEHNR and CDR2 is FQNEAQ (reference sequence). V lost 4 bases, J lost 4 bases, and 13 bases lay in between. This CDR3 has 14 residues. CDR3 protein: CASSSTTGTETQYF. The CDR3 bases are TGTGCCAGCAGCTCAACTACAGGGACAGAGACCCAGTACTTC.

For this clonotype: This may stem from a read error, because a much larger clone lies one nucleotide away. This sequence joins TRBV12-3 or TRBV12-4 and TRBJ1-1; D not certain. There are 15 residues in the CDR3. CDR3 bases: TGTGCCAGCAGCTTAGCGGACCATGGGAACACTGAAGCTTTCTTT. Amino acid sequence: CASSLADHGNTEAFF.

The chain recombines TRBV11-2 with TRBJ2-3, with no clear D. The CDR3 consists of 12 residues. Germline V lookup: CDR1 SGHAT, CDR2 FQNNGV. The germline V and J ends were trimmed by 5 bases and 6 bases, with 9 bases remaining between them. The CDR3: CASSHKGDTQYF. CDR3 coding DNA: TGTGCCAGCAGCCACAAAGGGGATACGCAGTATTTT.

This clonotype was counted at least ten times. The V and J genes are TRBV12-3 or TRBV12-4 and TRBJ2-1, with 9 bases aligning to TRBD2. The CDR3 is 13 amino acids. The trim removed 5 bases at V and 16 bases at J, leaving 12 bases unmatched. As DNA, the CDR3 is TGTGCCAGCAGTCAGAGCGGGGGGCTAAGAGGATTCTTC. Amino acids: CASSQSGGLRGFF.

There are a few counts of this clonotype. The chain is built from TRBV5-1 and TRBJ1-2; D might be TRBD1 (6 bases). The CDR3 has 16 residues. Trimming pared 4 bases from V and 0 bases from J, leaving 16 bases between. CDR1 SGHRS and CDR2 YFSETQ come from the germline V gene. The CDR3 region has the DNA TGCGCCAGCAGCCCGCGGGGGGACACTTCTAACTATGGCTACACCTTC. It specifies CASSPRGDTSNYGYTF.